These 25 T cell receptor beta chains share one sample of origin, sequenced in a study of human T cells and chemical hapten exposure. Time point given: patch test 2, 6 weeks after DPC sensitization. The treatment is: therapeutic diphenylcyclopropenone sensitization with weekly scalp DPC. TCRdb re-called the RACE reads through MiXCR, storing one row per CDR3 protein. Of about 40,000 distinct CDR3 sequences in the sample, approximately 3.4% are singletons; the top ten hold approximately 6.7%. Sequences were derived from whole blood, sampled in connection with sensitization to the hapten diphenylcyclopropenone (DPC). The receptors shown here come from a man between 40 and 49 years old with alopecia areata. Some clones in this sample may be carry-over from other donors' samples.

This clonotype was seen ten or more times. This chain connects TRBV27 to TRBJ1-5; D might be TRBD1 (6 bases). V dropped 2 bases and J dropped 2 bases, with 10 bases sitting between them. The germline gives CDR1 MNHEY, CDR2 SMNVEV (reference sequence). The CDR3 runs to 15 residues. The CDR3 here is CASSLGGSGNQPQHF. The CDR3 DNA sequence: TGTGCCAGCAGTTTAGGGGGCTCCGGCAATCAGCCCCAGCATTTT.

This clonotype appeared many times. This chain connects TRBV29-1 to TRBJ2-2; perhaps D is TRBD1 or TRBD2 (7 bases each). The V and J ends lost 6 bases and 2 bases respectively, with 13 bases between them. The CDR3 length is 14 residues. Looked up from germline, CDR1 is SQVTM and CDR2 is ANQGSEA. The CDR3 DNA reads as TGCAGCGTAGCGGGACAGCCAAACACCGGGGAGCTGTTTTTT. Amino acids: CSVAGQPNTGELFF.

This clonotype was detected ten times or more. The chain combines TRBV7-9 with TRBJ1-1; unclear D gene. Germline lookup yields CDR1 SEHNR and CDR2 FQNEAQ (reference sequence). The CDR3 is 12 amino acids. Trimming removed 5 bases from V and 6 bases from J, with 10 bases in between. CDR3 bases: TGTGCCAGCAGCGACCAGGTGCCTGAAGCTTTCTTT. It is translated as CASSDQVPEAFF. Looking up the rest from reference TRBV7-9 and TRBJ1-1 gives the full variable domain: DTGVSQNPRHKITKRGQNVTFRCDPISEHNRLYWYRQTLGQGPEFLTYFQNEAQLEKSRLLSDRFSAERPKGSFSTLEIQRTEQGDSAMYLCASSDQVPEAFFGQGTRLTVV.

This clonotype was found many times. The CDR3 is CAWRWQNTGELFF. CDR3 coding DNA: TGTGCCTGGAGATGGCAGAACACCGGGGAGCTGTTTTTT. The rearrangement uses TRBV30 and TRBJ2-2; unclear D gene. This CDR3 is built from 13 residues. V was clipped by 3 bases and J by 1 base, with 6 bases between them. The germline gives CDR1 GTSNPN, CDR2 SVGIG (reference sequence).

This clonotype was seen ten or more times. This chain joins TRBV27 and TRBJ2-3; a weak D match, TRBD2 (6 bases). This CDR3 has 14 amino acids. CDR1 and CDR2 from the germline V gene are MNHEY and SMNVEV (reference sequence). Trimming cost V 6 bases and J 2 bases, with 12 bases left between them. CDR3 sequence: CASRASVTTDTQYF. CDR3 DNA: TGTGCCAGCAGAGCTAGCGTCACCACAGATACGCAGTATTTT.

This clonotype was detected ten times or more. V is TRBV6-6 and J is TRBJ2-7, with D perhaps matching TRBD2 (5 bases). V was shortened by 6 bases and J by 7 bases, with 13 bases between the two germline ends. The CDR3 totals 12 residues. Germline CDR1 MNHNY, CDR2 SVGAGI (reference sequence). CDR3 in amino acids: CASRAGSLEQYF. The DNA of the CDR3 is TGTGCCAGCAGGGCGGGCTCTCTGGAGCAGTACTTC.

In this sample, this clonotype turned up many times. This rearrangement joins TRBV2 to TRBJ1-4, with D tentatively TRBD1 (5 bases). There are 13 residues in the CDR3. Germline V gene data show CDR1 as SNHLY and CDR2 as FYNNEI. With 6 bases removed from V and 4 bases from J, the gap between germline ends came to 9 bases. CDR3 loop: CASSGRGNEKLFF. The CDR3 DNA follows: TGTGCCAGCAGCGGGAGGGGTAATGAAAAACTGTTTTTT. The full variable domain, rest sourced from reference TRBV2 and TRBJ1-4, is EPEVTQTPSHQVTQMGQEVILRCVPISNHLYFYWYRQILGQKVEFLVSFYNNEISEKSEIFDDQFSVERPDGSNFTLKIRSTKLEDSAMYFCASSGRGNEKLFFGSGTQLSVL.

This clonotype has more than one count but fewer than ten. The chain has TRBV7-2 and TRBJ2-5; TRBD2 agrees at 7 bases. The CDR3 extends over 14 amino acids. Unmatched junction bases numbered 7, after V lost 5 bases and J lost 4 bases. Germline V lookup: CDR1 SGHTA, CDR2 FQGNSA. CDR3 protein: CASSPSGPGETQYF. In nucleotides, the CDR3 is TGTGCCAGCAGCCCTAGCGGTCCCGGAGAGACCCAGTACTTC.

This clonotype was observed many times. The V and J genes are TRBV12-3 or TRBV12-4 and TRBJ1-5; 10 bases match TRBD1. Trimming removed 3 bases from V and 5 bases from J; junction bases left unmatched: 7. This CDR3 has 16 residues. The CDR3 is CASSFARTGGDQPQHF. In DNA form, the CDR3 reads TGTGCCAGCAGTTTTGCTCGGACAGGGGGGGATCAGCCCCAGCATTTT.

This clonotype was picked up many times. The chain has TRBV20-1 and TRBJ1-1; possibly TRBD1 for D (6 bases). The V end lost 4 bases, the J end lost 2 bases, and 11 bases lay between the germline ends. CDR1 and CDR2 from the germline V gene are DFQATT and SNEGSKA (reference sequence). This CDR3 region has 13 residues. The CDR3 coding sequence is TGCAGTGCTACGGACAGAACAAACACTGAAGCTTTCTTT. This codes for CSATDRTNTEAFF.

The sample holds many counts of this clonotype. J is TRBJ2-5 and V is TRBV6-5, with D tentatively TRBD1 or TRBD2 (5 bases each). V shed 2 bases and J shed 5 bases, with 12 bases lying between them. Germline V gene data show CDR1 as MNHEY and CDR2 as SVGAGI. The CDR3 runs 14 residues. The CDR3 spells CASSYSWDLETQYF. CDR3 bases: TGTGCCAGCAGTTACAGCTGGGACCTGGAGACCCAGTACTTC.

This clonotype was counted ten times or more. The V and J genes are TRBV5-6 and TRBJ2-2, with a possible D match to TRBD1 (6 bases). CDR3 length: 15 residues. V lost 3 bases to trimming and J lost 5 bases, with 14 bases between them. Per germline, CDR1 SGHDT and CDR2 YYEEEE. The CDR3 here is CASSSAGTQTGELFF. The CDR3 DNA reads TGTGCCAGCAGCTCCGCCGGGACACAGACCGGGGAGCTGTTTTTT.

In its sample, this clonotype was seen many times. V gene TRBV3-1 combines with J gene TRBJ2-2, with a tentative D call TRBD1 (6 bases). Germline CDR1 is LGHDT and CDR2 is YNNKEL (reference sequence). The CDR3 has 14 amino acids. The V and J ends lost 6 bases and 5 bases respectively, with 13 bases between them. CDR3 sequence: CASRPGVSTGELFF. DNA of the CDR3: TGTGCCAGCAGACCAGGGGTTAGTACCGGGGAGCTGTTTTTT.

This clonotype was observed a single time. A much larger clonotype is one base distant, so this may be a read error. The chain combines TRBV4-2 with TRBJ2-7, with D perhaps TRBD2 (6 bases). Germline CDR1 is LGHNA and CDR2 is YNFKEQ. Trimming left V 1 base short and J 4 bases short, with 14 bases between. This CDR3 comprises 15 residues. CDR3 DNA: TGTGCCAGCAGCCAAGGGACTGGCGGGACGTACGAGCAGTACTTC. Translated, it gives CASSQGTGGTYEQYF.

In its sample, this clonotype was seen a few times. The chain links TRBV12-3 or TRBV12-4 to TRBJ1-5; D might be TRBD1 (5 bases). V was pared by 4 bases and J by 1 base, with 17 bases between. The CDR3 extends over 17 amino acids. This chain's CDR3 is CASSWLVGGVSNQPQHF. The CDR3 DNA follows: TGTGCCAGCAGTTGGTTGGTCGGGGGTGTGAGCAATCAGCCCCAGCATTTT.

There are many counts of this clonotype. The chain couples TRBV3-1 to TRBJ2-2, with D perhaps assigned TRBD1 or TRBD2 (7 bases each). The germline gives CDR1 LGHDT, CDR2 YNNKEL (reference sequence). This CDR3 spans 16 amino acids. Trimming removed 1 base from V and 5 bases from J, with 14 bases in between. CDR3 coding DNA: TGTGCCAGCAGCCAAGGAAGCAGGGGGGGGACCGGGGAGCTGTTTTTT. Encoded protein: CASSQGSRGGTGELFF.

This clonotype has at least ten counts. The rearrangement joins TRBV6-5 to TRBJ2-7; D perhaps matches TRBD1 (5 bases). The CDR3 is made up of 16 amino acids. Germline V gene data show CDR1 as MNHEY and CDR2 as SVGAGI. V was trimmed by 0 bases and J by 5 bases, leaving 17 bases between them. CDR3 nucleotides: TGTGCCAGCAGTTACTCGATGATGCAGGGATCTGACGAGCAGTACTTC. It encodes CASSYSMMQGSDEQYF.

This clonotype has at least ten counts. The chain links TRBV11-2 to TRBJ2-5; possible D gene TRBD2, 5 bases. Germline values: CDR1 SGHAT, CDR2 FQNNGV. The CDR3 is made up of 13 amino acids. V gave up 4 bases and J gave up 1 base, with 7 bases separating them. The CDR3: CASSSGLQETQYF. Here the CDR3 DNA reads TGTGCCAGCAGCTCCGGACTCCAAGAGACCCAGTACTTC.

This clonotype was seen at least ten times. The chain employs TRBV19 and TRBJ2-3; 12 bases match TRBD2. The CDR3 sequence is 15 residues long. Germline V gene data show CDR1 as LNHDA and CDR2 as SQIVND (reference sequence). V was pared by 3 bases and J by 4 bases, with 2 bases of the junction left unmatched. CDR3 protein: CASSMTSGSPDTQYF. CDR3 DNA sequence: TGTGCCAGTAGTATGACTAGCGGGAGTCCAGATACGCAGTATTTT.

This clonotype was detected ten times or more. This rearrangement joins TRBV6-1 to TRBJ2-4; D is unresolved. CDR3 length: 15 amino acids. V lost 8 bases and J 0 bases, leaving 14 bases between the germline ends. Germline V gene lookup returns CDR1 MNHNS and CDR2 SASEGT. The CDR3 sequence is CASGETGSAKNIQYF. CDR3 bases: TGTGCCAGCGGAGAGACGGGTTCAGCCAAAAACATTCAGTACTTC.

This clonotype was detected ten times or more. The J gene is TRBJ2-1, the V gene TRBV7-9; D remains unclear. Trimming removed 0 bases from V and 9 bases from J, with 3 bases in between. The germline CDR1 and CDR2 sequences are SEHNR and FQNEAQ (reference sequence). The CDR3 is 11 residues long. The chain's CDR3 is CASSLAPEQFF. In nucleotides, the CDR3 is TGTGCCAGCAGCTTAGCCCCTGAGCAGTTCTTC.

In its sample, this clonotype was seen many times. V gene TRBV28 combines with J gene TRBJ1-1, with D possibly TRBD1 on 5 matching bases. Per germline, CDR1 MDHEN and CDR2 SYDVKM. The CDR3 is made up of 13 amino acids. V was clipped by 3 bases and J by 5 bases, with 10 bases between them. Here the CDR3 DNA reads TGTGCCAGCAGTTTTCGGGGGAGTACTGAAGCTTTCTTT. Amino acids: CASSFRGSTEAFF.

In this sample, this clonotype turned up a few times. This sequence joins TRBV7-2 and TRBJ1-1; TRBD1 is a possible D gene (6 bases). The CDR3 is 15 residues long. In germline, CDR1 is SGHTA, CDR2 FQGNSA. Trimming removed 5 bases from V and 4 bases from J, with 17 bases in between. This chain's CDR3 is CASSPKGGGSTEAFF. The CDR3 DNA sequence: TGTGCCAGCAGCCCGAAGGGGGGTGGGTCCACTGAAGCTTTCTTT. Together with reference TRBV7-2 and TRBJ1-1, the CDR3 gives the full variable domain: GAGVSQSPSNKVTEKGKDVELRCDPISGHTALYWYRQSLGQGLEFLIYFQGNSAPDKSGLPSDRFSAERTGGSVSTLTIQRTQQEDSAVYLCASSPKGGGSTEAFFGQGTRLTVV.

The sample holds many counts of this clonotype. The chain combines TRBV6-2 or TRBV6-3 with TRBJ2-3, with 11 bases that match TRBD2. Germline V lookup: CDR1 MNHEY, CDR2 SVGEGT. Germline trimming cut 2 bases from V and 2 bases from J; bases unmatched to any gene: 6. The CDR3 length is 17 residues. CDR3 region: CASSYASGRTYTDTQYF. The CDR3 nucleotides read TGTGCCAGCAGTTACGCTAGCGGGAGGACCTACACAGATACGCAGTATTTT.

This clonotype occurred many times. The rearrangement links TRBV25-1 to TRBJ2-1; D remains unclear. V lost 0 bases to trimming and J lost 3 bases, with 12 bases between them. Germline values: CDR1 MGHDK, CDR2 SYGVNS. This CDR3 has 16 amino acids. The CDR3 nucleotides read TGTGCCAGCAGTGAATATGAGAGGAACCTCTACAATGAGCAGTTCTTC. This codes for CASSEYERNLYNEQFF.